A single sample gave rise to the 27 T cell receptor beta chains below, sequenced in a study of T cell repertoires in cytomegalovirus infection. These receptors' antigens are unknown. One entry per CDR3 protein results from TCRdb running MiXCR on the reads. The data show around 310,000 distinct CDR3 sequences, 29% seen once. The specimen comprised cultured PBMCs, sampled from culture after CMV antigen stimulation. The receptor set was obtained from a human donor in good health (CMV status not recorded). Some clones in this sample may be carry-over from other donors' samples.

This clonotype was seen only a few times. The genes are TRBV6-1 and TRBJ1-5, with D hard to call. From germline, CDR1 is MNHNS and CDR2 SASEGT. Deletions cut 7 bases from V and 6 bases from J, with 13 bases between. The CDR3 is 13 amino acids. CDR3 loop: CASKVGPSQPQHF. CDR3 nucleotide sequence: TGTGCCAGCAAGGTAGGGCCGAGTCAGCCCCAGCATTTT.

This clonotype has just a few counts. The rearrangement joins TRBV10-3 to TRBJ2-3; 11 bases are shared with TRBD2. With 0 bases clipped from V and 4 bases from J, the junction kept 9 bases outside the gene matches. The CDR3 extends over 18 amino acids. CDR1 is ENHRY and CDR2 is SYGVKD in the germline V gene. DNA for the CDR3: TGTGCCATCAGTGAGTCGGCTAGCGGGAGGCGTATGGCAGATACGCAGTATTTT. This gives the protein CAISESASGRRMADTQYF.

The chain couples TRBV20-1 to TRBJ1-1; D possibly corresponds to TRBD1 (5 bases). Germline CDR1 and CDR2: DFQATT and SNEGSKA (reference sequence). Trimming took 6 bases from V and 1 from J, leaving 15 bases between them. The CDR3 contains 14 residues. This chain's CDR3 is CSARGRGWNTEAFF. CDR3 DNA sequence: TGCAGTGCGCGGGGGAGGGGCTGGAACACTGAAGCTTTCTTT.

This clonotype was observed at least ten times. J is TRBJ2-1 and V is TRBV7-8, with D perhaps assigned TRBD1 or TRBD2 (5 bases each). Germline CDR1 and CDR2: SGHVS and FQNEAQ. V lost 4 bases and J 0 bases, leaving 10 bases between the germline ends. This CDR3 contains 15 residues. For the CDR3, the DNA is TGTGCCAGCAGCTCTACTAGGGGCTCCTACAATGAGCAGTTCTTC. It is translated as CASSSTRGSYNEQFF.

V gene TRBV24-1 combines with J gene TRBJ1-2; D unresolved. The CDR3 length is 14 residues. The V and J ends lost 4 bases and 0 bases respectively, with 8 bases between them. CDR1 and CDR2 (germline): KGHDR, SFDVKD. The CDR3 protein is CATSEHSTNYGYTF. The CDR3 DNA reads TGTGCCACCAGTGAACATTCCACTAACTATGGCTACACCTTC.

The chain is built from TRBV11-2 and TRBJ2-1; TRBD1 might be the D (5 bases). V gave up 7 bases and J gave up 2 bases, with 12 bases separating them. CDR1 and CDR2 (germline): SGHAT, FQNNGV. The CDR3 loop spans 14 amino acids. Here the CDR3 DNA reads TGTGCCAGCACCCCTGGGGCAGCCTACAATGAGCAGTTCTTC. Its protein is CASTPGAAYNEQFF.

The V call is TRBV12-3 or TRBV12-4, the J call TRBJ2-3, with a tentative D call TRBD2 (6 bases). There are 13 residues in the CDR3. V gave up 5 bases and J gave up 4 bases, with 10 bases separating them. This CDR3 reads CASSLRESDTQYF. CDR3 bases: TGTGCCAGCAGTCTCCGGGAGTCAGATACGCAGTATTTT.

This clonotype showed up just a few times. The chain carries TRBV7-9 and TRBJ2-7; D is tentatively TRBD1 or TRBD2 (6 bases each). V dropped 5 bases and J dropped 1 base, with 15 bases sitting between them. This CDR3 comprises 15 residues. Germline loops: CDR1 SEHNR, CDR2 FQNEAQ (reference sequence). The CDR3 sequence is CASSPVWGASYEQYF. CDR3 nucleotides: TGTGCCAGCAGCCCCGTTTGGGGGGCATCCTACGAGCAGTACTTC.

The rearrangement links TRBV9 to TRBJ1-5; D is unresolved. CDR1 SGDLS and CDR2 YYNGEE come from the germline V gene. This CDR3 has 13 amino acids. Between the trimmed V and J ends, which lost 2 bases and 7 bases, there was a span of 10 bases. The CDR3 loop is CASSVSLGQPQHF. The CDR3 bases are TGTGCCAGCAGCGTTTCTCTCGGCCAGCCCCAGCATTTT.

This clonotype was detected ten times or more. V usage is TRBV7-8 and J usage is TRBJ1-6, with a tentative D call TRBD1 (6 bases). The germline V gene has CDR1 SGHVS and CDR2 FQNEAQ. The germline V and J ends were trimmed by 5 bases and 8 bases, with 19 bases remaining between them. This CDR3 spans 16 amino acids. CDR3 residues: CASSQYRVGADSPLHF. The DNA of the CDR3 is TGTGCCAGCAGCCAATACAGGGTTGGAGCTGATTCACCCCTCCACTTT.

This clonotype has just a few counts. The V call is TRBV27, the J call TRBJ1-5, with TRBD1 as a possible D gene (6 bases). Germline CDR1 is MNHEY and CDR2 is SMNVEV (reference sequence). CDR3 size: 17 residues. The germline V and J ends were trimmed by 4 bases and 0 bases, with 16 bases remaining between them. The CDR3 nucleotides read TGTGCCAGCAGTTCAACGGACAGTATCCCTAGCAATCAGCCCCAGCATTTT. Translated, it gives CASSSTDSIPSNQPQHF.

This clonotype was observed at least ten times. This chain links TRBV7-8 with TRBJ1-2, with TRBD1 matching over 8 bases. This CDR3 comprises 17 residues. The V gene's germline CDR1 is SGHVS and CDR2 FQNEAQ. After removal of 1 base from V and 4 bases from J, the junction contained 11 bases not matched to a gene. CDR3 sequence: CASSLVALGQGLYGYTF. Written as DNA, the CDR3 is TGTGCCAGCAGCTTAGTCGCACTCGGACAGGGACTCTATGGCTACACCTTC.

This clonotype showed up just a few times. The chain recombines TRBV7-8 with TRBJ2-1, with D uncertain. Trimming cost V 5 bases and J 0 bases, with 17 bases left between them. This CDR3 has 17 amino acids. From germline, CDR1 is SGHVS and CDR2 FQNEAQ. The CDR3 DNA follows: TGTGCCAGCAGCCCACCTCGGGCGACCACCTCCTACAATGAGCAGTTCTTC. This gives the protein CASSPPRATTSYNEQFF.

V gene TRBV2 combines with J gene TRBJ2-1; TRBD1 matches 11 bases. This CDR3 region has 14 residues. The germline V gene has CDR1 SNHLY and CDR2 FYNNEI. V was pared by 8 bases and J by 8 bases, with 8 bases of the junction left unmatched. As DNA, the CDR3 is TGTGCCAGCTTGGTGGGACAGGGGGTCGATGAGCAGTTCTTC. It is translated as CASLVGQGVDEQFF.

V gene TRBV6-5 combines with J gene TRBJ2-7; possible D gene TRBD2, 5 bases. The CDR3 is 12 amino acids. Germline V gene sequence: CDR1 MNHEY, CDR2 SVGAGI. Trimming cost V 0 bases and J 7 bases, with 7 bases left between them. The CDR3 region is CASSYSSGEQYF. The CDR3 nucleotides are TGTGCCAGCAGTTACTCGAGCGGTGAGCAGTACTTC.

CDR3 coding DNA: TGTGCCAGCAGTGAAGCGATCAGGGAAACAACTAATGAAAAACTGTTTTTT. It yields the protein CASSEAIRETTNEKLFF. This chain connects TRBV2 to TRBJ1-4; D possibly corresponds to TRBD1 (5 bases). V was shortened by 0 bases and J by 0 bases, with 11 bases between the two germline ends. Germline values: CDR1 SNHLY, CDR2 FYNNEI. The CDR3 spans 17 residues.

This clonotype turned up a few times. The genes are TRBV5-1 and TRBJ1-6; 7 positions match TRBD1. The CDR3 is 16 amino acids. Trimming took 4 bases from V and 10 from J; bases not matched to a gene: 14. Germline V CDR1 and CDR2: SGHRS, YFSETQ. The CDR3: CASSPGDSLAWSPLHF. The CDR3 nucleotides are TGCGCCAGCAGCCCCGGGGACAGCCTGGCTTGGTCACCCCTCCACTTT.

The chain couples TRBV9 to TRBJ1-2, with D tentatively TRBD1 (6 bases). Trimming removed 2 bases at V and 4 bases at J, with 12 bases between. The germline V gene has CDR1 SGDLS and CDR2 YYNGEE. The CDR3 spans 14 residues. The CDR3 DNA follows: TGTGCCAGCAGCGTGGACGGGGGGCTCTATGGCTACACCTTC. Its protein product is CASSVDGGLYGYTF. The full variable domain, completed using reference TRBV9 and TRBJ1-2, is DSGVTQTPKHLITATGQRVTLRCSPRSGDLSVYWYQQSLDQGLQFLIQYYNGEERAKGNILERFSAQQFPDLHSELNLSSLELGDSALYFCASSVDGGLYGYTFGSGTRLTVV.

The chain joins TRBV20-1 to TRBJ1-6, with TRBD1 identical over 8 bases. This CDR3 is 14 amino acids long. V was clipped by 2 bases and J by 7 bases; unmatched bases: 4. Germline V CDR1 and CDR2: DFQATT, SNEGSKA (reference sequence). The CDR3, as DNA: TGCAGTGCTAGAAGACAGGGGAGGAATTCACCCCTCCACTTT. This codes for CSARRQGRNSPLHF.

This rearrangement joins TRBV11-2 to TRBJ1-4, with 10 bases matching TRBD1. The V segment lost 1 base and the J segment 8 bases; nucleotides outside the gene matches: 4. Germline CDR1 is SGHAT and CDR2 is FQNNGV. This CDR3 comprises 15 residues. The CDR3 DNA sequence: TGTGCCAGCAGCTTAGCCGGGACAGGGGAGGAAAAACTGTTTTTT. Its translation is CASSLAGTGEEKLFF.

This clonotype came up many times. The chain recombines TRBV6-1 with TRBJ1-2, with a weak D call TRBD1 (5 bases). This CDR3 spans 16 amino acids. V lost 6 bases, J lost 0 bases, and 17 bases lay in between. Per the germline V gene, CDR1 is MNHNS and CDR2 is SASEGT. CDR3 sequence: CASRPLPVGANYGYTF. The CDR3 DNA sequence: TGTGCCAGCAGACCCCTCCCCGTAGGGGCTAACTATGGCTACACCTTC.

This clonotype appeared a few times. This rearrangement joins TRBV6-2 or TRBV6-3 to TRBJ2-7; D is possibly TRBD1 or TRBD2 (6 bases each). The CDR3 totals 16 residues. Trimming removed 2 bases from V and 2 bases from J, with 16 bases in between. CDR1 and CDR2 from the germline V gene are MNHEY and SVGEGT. CDR3 region: CASSYRGTRTTYEQYF. The CDR3 nucleotides read TGTGCCAGCAGTTACCGGGGGACACGGACAACCTACGAGCAGTACTTC.

This clonotype was seen a handful of times. The rearrangement joins TRBV11-2 to TRBJ1-1, with a weak D call TRBD1 (6 bases). V lost 0 bases and J lost 2, with 19 bases in between. The CDR3 totals 18 residues. Germline V gene sequence: CDR1 SGHAT, CDR2 FQNNGV. The DNA of the CDR3 is TGTGCCAGCAGCTTAGAATTGGGGACACGACCAATTAACACTGAAGCTTTCTTT. It yields the protein CASSLELGTRPINTEAFF.

In nucleotides, the CDR3 is TGTGCCAGCTCACCGGACAGGGCTTATAACAATGAGCAGTTCTTC. Its protein is CASSPDRAYNNEQFF. The chain uses TRBV18 and TRBJ2-1; 8 bases match TRBD1. V lost 3 bases, J lost 5 bases, and 6 bases stayed unmatched. Germline V gene data show CDR1 as KGHSH and CDR2 as LQKENI. The CDR3 totals 15 residues.

The chain links TRBV2 to TRBJ2-2; D unresolved. Germline CDR1 reads SNHLY; CDR2 reads FYNNEI. V shed 7 bases and J shed 0 bases, with 9 bases lying between them. This CDR3 contains 14 residues. CDR3 DNA: TGTGCCAGCATTACTTGGACGAACACCGGGGAGCTGTTTTTT. Protein: CASITWTNTGELFF. Full variable domain (rest looked up from reference TRBV2 and TRBJ2-2): EPEVTQTPSHQVTQMGQEVILRCVPISNHLYFYWYRQILGQKVEFLVSFYNNEISEKSEIFDDQFSVERPDGSNFTLKIRSTKLEDSAMYFCASITWTNTGELFFGEGSRLTVL.

The chain uses TRBV28 and TRBJ1-6; D may be TRBD1 (6 bases). This CDR3 is built from 13 residues. V gave up 5 bases and J gave up 15 bases, with 17 bases separating them. CDR1 and CDR2 from the germline V gene are MDHEN and SYDVKM. The CDR3 DNA reads as TGTGCCAGCAGTCAGTGGACAGTACTAGTCCTCCACTTT. It translates to CASSQWTVLVLHF. Supplemented by reference TRBV28 and TRBJ1-6, the full variable domain reads DVKVTQSSRYLVKRTGEKVFLECVQDMDHENMFWYRQDPGLGLRLIYFSYDVKMKEKGDIPEGYSVSREKKERFSLILESASTNQTSMYLCASSQWTVLVLHFGNGTRLTVT.

The V gene is TRBV5-4, the J gene TRBJ1-2; a weak D match, TRBD1 (6 bases). Trimming removed 4 bases from V and 1 base from J, with 14 bases in between. Germline V lookup: CDR1 SGHNT, CDR2 YYREEE (reference sequence). This CDR3 has 15 residues. DNA of the CDR3: TGTGCCAGCAGCCCGTCCCGGACAGTTAACTATGGCTACACCTTC. It translates to CASSPSRTVNYGYTF.